A single TCR beta chain is shown here with its context. Between the trimmed V and J ends, which lost 2 bases and 7 bases, there was a span of 12 bases. The germline CDR1 and CDR2 sequences are SGDLS and YYNGEE. The CDR3 contains 14 residues. The data derive from a study of blood T cells in healthy people across ages. Through a sample-barcoded 5' primer and a J-beta primer mix, a second PCR was run for roughly 7 to 12 cycles. Using its own MiXCR run on the 5' RACE reads, TCRdb lists one record per CDR3 protein. The sample consists of 600,000 or so distinct CDR3 sequences, under 25% of them appearing once.

The rearrangement joins TRBV9 to TRBJ1-4; possibly TRBD1 for D (5 bases). The clonotype was recovered from a man aged 65-85 years in good health. The sequenced sample was blood. CDR3 in amino acids: CASSVGGASEKLFF. In nucleotides, the CDR3 is TGTGCCAGCAGCGTGGGAGGGGCCAGTGAAAAACTGTTTTTT. Drawing the rest from reference TRBV9 and TRBJ1-4, the complete variable domain is DSGVTQTPKHLITATGQRVTLRCSPRSGDLSVYWYQQSLDQGLQFLIQYYNGEERAKGNILERFSAQQFPDLHSELNLSSLELGDSALYFCASSVGGASEKLFFGSGTQLSVL.